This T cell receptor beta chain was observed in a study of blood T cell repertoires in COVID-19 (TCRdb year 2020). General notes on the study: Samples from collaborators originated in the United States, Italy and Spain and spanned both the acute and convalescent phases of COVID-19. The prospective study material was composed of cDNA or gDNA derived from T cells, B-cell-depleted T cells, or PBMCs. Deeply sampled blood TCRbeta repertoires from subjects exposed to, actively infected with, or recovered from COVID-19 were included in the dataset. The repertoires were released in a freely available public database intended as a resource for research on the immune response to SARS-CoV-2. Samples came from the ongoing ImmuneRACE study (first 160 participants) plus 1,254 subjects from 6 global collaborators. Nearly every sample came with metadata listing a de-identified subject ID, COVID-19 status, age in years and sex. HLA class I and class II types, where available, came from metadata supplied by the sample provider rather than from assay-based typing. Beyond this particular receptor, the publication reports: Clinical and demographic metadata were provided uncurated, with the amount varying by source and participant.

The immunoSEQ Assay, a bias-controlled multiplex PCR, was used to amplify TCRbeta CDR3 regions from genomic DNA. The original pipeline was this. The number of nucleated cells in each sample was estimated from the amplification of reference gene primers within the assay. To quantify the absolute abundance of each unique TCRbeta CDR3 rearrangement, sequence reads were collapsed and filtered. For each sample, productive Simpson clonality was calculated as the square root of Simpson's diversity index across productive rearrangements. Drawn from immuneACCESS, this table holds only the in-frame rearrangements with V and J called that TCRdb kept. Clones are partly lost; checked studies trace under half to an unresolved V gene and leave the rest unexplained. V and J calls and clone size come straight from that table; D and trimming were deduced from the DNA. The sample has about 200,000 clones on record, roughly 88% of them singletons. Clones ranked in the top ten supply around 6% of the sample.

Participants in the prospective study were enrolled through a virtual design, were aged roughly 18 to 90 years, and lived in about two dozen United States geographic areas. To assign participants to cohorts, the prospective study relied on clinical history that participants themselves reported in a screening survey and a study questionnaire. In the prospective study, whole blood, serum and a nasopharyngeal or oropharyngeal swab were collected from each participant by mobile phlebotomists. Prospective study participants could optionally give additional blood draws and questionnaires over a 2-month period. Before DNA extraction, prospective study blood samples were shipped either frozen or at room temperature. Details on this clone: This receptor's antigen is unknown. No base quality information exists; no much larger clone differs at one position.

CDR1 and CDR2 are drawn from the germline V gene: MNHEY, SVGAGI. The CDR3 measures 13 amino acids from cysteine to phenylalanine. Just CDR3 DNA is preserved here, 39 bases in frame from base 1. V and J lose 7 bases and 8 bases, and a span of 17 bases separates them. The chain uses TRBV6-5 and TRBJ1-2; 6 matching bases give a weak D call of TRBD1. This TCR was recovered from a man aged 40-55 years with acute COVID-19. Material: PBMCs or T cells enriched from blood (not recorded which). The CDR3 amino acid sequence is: CASTQGGLGGYTF. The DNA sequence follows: TGTGCCAGCACCCAAGGGGGTTTAGGAGGCTACACCTTC.